In its sample, the clone carrying this TCR beta chain was seen a few times. This sample is part of a study of molecular identifiers for immune sequencing clone quantification. The germline V gene has CDR1 SGHVS and CDR2 FNYEAQ. Trimming cost V 4 bases and J 2 bases; bases outside gene matches: 7. The CDR3 has 15 residues. One entry per CDR3 protein results from TCRdb running MiXCR on the PCR reads. The sample has around 460,000 distinct CDR3 sequences; 20% to 25% are singletons. The origin of this receptor is a human donor in good health. Some libraries in this study had Jurkat cell RNA spiked in. This chain uses TRBV7-6 with TRBJ1-1, with TRBD1 matching 7 bases. The sequenced sample consisted of naive CD8+ T cells from blood, with Jurkat cell RNA spiked in. Subset indicated: FACS-sorted CD8+CD4-CCR7+CD45RA+ naive T cells. CDR3 loop: CASSYNRGINTEAFF. CDR3 nucleotides: TGTGCCAGCAGCTACAACAGGGGAATCAACACTGAAGCTTTCTTT.